The 8 T cell receptor beta chains in this list originate from one sample, sequenced in a study of T cell repertoires in cytomegalovirus infection. TCRdb analysed the reads with MiXCR anew, one entry per CDR3 protein. The data show around 130,000 distinct CDR3 sequences, 8.8% seen once. Sequences were obtained from PBMCs. All receptors come from a human donor in good health (CMV status not recorded). Some clones in this sample may be carry-over from other donors' samples.

This clonotype was counted ten times or more. The rearrangement uses TRBV7-9 and TRBJ1-3, with D possibly matching TRBD1 (5 bases). Germline assignment: CDR1 SEHNR and CDR2 FQNEAQ (reference sequence). The ends were cut back, 5 bases at V and 4 bases at J, with 12 bases in the middle. The CDR3 length is 14 residues. The CDR3 loop reads CASSGWDVGNTIYF. CDR3 nucleotide sequence: TGTGCCAGCAGCGGGTGGGACGTCGGAAACACCATATATTTT.

This clonotype was seen at least ten times. Here the CDR3 reads CASSLGTGKSSYNSPLHF. CDR3 bases: TGTGCCAGCAGTTTGGGGACAGGGAAGAGCTCCTATAATTCACCCCTCCACTTT. The V call is TRBV28, the J call TRBJ1-6, with 9 bases aligning to TRBD1. The CDR3 length is 18 residues. V was clipped by 3 bases and J by 0 bases; unmatched bases: 6. CDR1 MDHEN and CDR2 SYDVKM come from the germline V gene.

This clonotype was found many times. The chain couples TRBV6-2 or TRBV6-3 to TRBJ2-5; no clear D gene. The CDR3 is 13 residues long. V shed 6 bases and J shed 5 bases, with 13 bases lying between them. Germline CDR1 reads MNHEY; CDR2 reads SVGEGT. CDR3 loop: CASSWVRLETQYF. CDR3 nucleotide sequence: TGTGCCAGCAGCTGGGTCCGGTTGGAGACCCAGTACTTC.

This clonotype was detected many times. CDR3 coding DNA: TGTGCCAGCAGCTTAAGGGGCGGGGGGGTTCTAGATACGCAGTATTTT. Protein: CASSLRGGGVLDTQYF. J is TRBJ2-3 and V is TRBV7-2, with 9 nucleotides matching TRBD2. Trimming took 2 bases from V and 5 from J; bases not matched to a gene: 8. CDR3 length: 16 amino acids. The V gene's germline CDR1 is SGHTA and CDR2 FQGNSA.

This clonotype appeared many times. The chain has TRBV7-2 and TRBJ2-1; possibly TRBD1 for D (6 bases). Looked up from germline, CDR1 is SGHTA and CDR2 is FQGNSA. Trimming removed 6 bases from V and 0 bases from J, with 9 bases in between. CDR3 length: 14 residues. The CDR3 reads CASRRTVSYNEQFF. CDR3 nucleotide sequence: TGTGCCAGCAGGAGGACAGTCTCCTACAATGAGCAGTTCTTC.

This clonotype was counted only a few times. The chain couples TRBV28 to TRBJ1-1; no reliable D call. Trimming removed 7 bases at V and 0 bases at J, with 12 bases between. The CDR3 covers 14 residues. The germline V gene encodes CDR1 MDHEN and CDR2 SYDVKM. The CDR3, as DNA: TGTGCCAGCAAGTCCGGGCTTATGAACACTGAAGCTTTCTTT. Encoded protein: CASKSGLMNTEAFF. Supplemented by reference TRBV28 and TRBJ1-1, the full variable domain reads DVKVTQSSRYLVKRTGEKVFLECVQDMDHENMFWYRQDPGLGLRLIYFSYDVKMKEKGDIPEGYSVSREKKERFSLILESASTNQTSMYLCASKSGLMNTEAFFGQGTRLTVV.

This clonotype was seen ten or more times. The chain joins TRBV29-1 to TRBJ1-5; D is undetermined. The CDR3 has 14 amino acids. Germline lookup yields CDR1 SQVTM and CDR2 ANQGSEA. The V gene lost 7 bases and the J gene lost 4 bases, with 17 bases spanning the gap. The CDR3, as DNA: TGCAGCGCGATGAACGGGTATGGAAATCAGCCCCAGCATTTT. This sequence encodes CSAMNGYGNQPQHF.

At least ten counts were recorded for this clonotype. V and J are TRBV7-2 and TRBJ1-5; D may be TRBD1 (6 bases). V was shortened by 5 bases and J by 0 bases, with 20 bases between the two germline ends. Per the germline V gene, CDR1 is SGHTA and CDR2 is FQGNSA. The CDR3 length is 18 residues. The DNA of the CDR3 is TGTGCCAGCAGCCCCAGCCCTACAGGGTGGGGTAGCAATCAGCCCCAGCATTTT. It specifies CASSPSPTGWGSNQPQHF.